Below are 22 T cell receptor beta chains sequenced from a single sample in a study of identifying expanded T cells in peripheral blood. TCRdb's copy holds only in-frame clones and misses some; the assay was immunoSEQ multiplex PCR. The sample lists around 90,000 clones; about 91% were seen once. Sequences were obtained from blood. These receptors came from a person between 18 and 75 years old in good health.

CDR3 in DNA: TGTGCCATCAGTGCGCCGGGACTAGGATCCTACGAGCAGTACTTC. Protein sequence: CAISAPGLGSYEQYF. This chain links TRBV10-3 with TRBJ2-7, with 8 bases identical to TRBD2. Germline V gene data show CDR1 as ENHRY and CDR2 as SYGVKD. With V trimmed by 4 bases and J by 1 base, 6 bases remained unmatched. The CDR3 runs 15 residues.

The rearrangement links TRBV5-1 to TRBJ2-3; 9 positions agree with TRBD2. CDR1 and CDR2 from the germline V gene are SGHRS and YFSETQ. Trimming removed 1 base from V and 14 bases from J; junction bases left unmatched: 20. This CDR3 contains 17 residues. The CDR3 loop reads CASSLRGAETSGQLGYF. Here the CDR3 DNA reads TGCGCCAGCAGCTTGAGGGGAGCCGAGACTAGCGGCCAGTTGGGGTATTTT.

The chain is built from TRBV27 and TRBJ2-1; tentatively, D is TRBD2 (5 bases). The CDR3 has 15 amino acids. V was trimmed by 4 bases and J by 7 bases, leaving 17 bases between them. Germline CDR1 and CDR2: MNHEY and SMNVEV (reference sequence). CDR3 nucleotides: TGTGCCAGCAGTTCCAGGTATAATACGGGGAATGAGCAGTTCTTC. Translating it yields CASSSRYNTGNEQFF.

V usage is TRBV28 and J usage is TRBJ2-2; 10 bases match TRBD2. The length of the CDR3 is 18 residues. Germline CDR1 MDHEN, CDR2 SYDVKM. Trimming at V came to 2 bases and at J to 7 bases, leaving 13 bases not matched to a gene. The CDR3 reads CASSLSSLAGSRGGELFF. The CDR3 DNA sequence: TGTGCCAGCAGTTTAAGTTCACTAGCGGGATCCCGTGGCGGGGAGCTGTTTTTT.

This chain connects TRBV7-3 to TRBJ2-3; D call uncertain. V lost 0 bases to trimming and J lost 5 bases, with 6 bases between them. The CDR3 runs to 13 residues. Germline V lookup: CDR1 SGHTA, CDR2 FQGTGA. The CDR3 DNA follows: TGTGCCAGCAGCTTAACCCCCAGAGATACGCAGTATTTT. It specifies CASSLTPRDTQYF. Full variable domain (rest looked up from reference TRBV7-3 and TRBJ2-3): GAGVSQTPSNKVTEKGKYVELRCDPISGHTALYWYRQSLGQGPEFLIYFQGTGAADDSGLPNDRFFAVRPEGSVSTLKIQRTERGDSAVYLCASSLTPRDTQYFGPGTRLTVL.

The genes are TRBV6-1 and TRBJ1-2; D ambiguous. CDR3 length: 15 amino acids. Trimming removed 7 bases at V and 0 bases at J, with 15 bases between. Germline V gene sequence: CDR1 MNHNS, CDR2 SASEGT. CDR3 nucleotides: TGTGCCAGCAAGGTAGGATTTGGAGCTAACTATGGCTACACCTTC. It yields the protein CASKVGFGANYGYTF.

The J gene is TRBJ2-1, the V gene TRBV29-1; TRBD2 might be the D (6 bases). The V gene lost 8 bases and the J gene lost 0 bases, with 17 bases spanning the gap. This CDR3 comprises 15 residues. Germline CDR1 and CDR2: SQVTM and ANQGSEA. The CDR3 coding sequence is TGCAGCCCTAAGGCGGGGCAGAGCTCCTACAATGAGCAGTTCTTC. Protein: CSPKAGQSSYNEQFF.

This clone was observed once. V gene TRBV4-1 combines with J gene TRBJ2-2; the D gene is possibly TRBD1 (8 bases). This CDR3 spans 17 amino acids. Trimming removed 4 bases at V and 7 bases at J, with 22 bases between. Germline lookup yields CDR1 MGHRA and CDR2 YSYEKL. The CDR3 sequence is CASSREGQGAISGELFF. Here the CDR3 DNA reads TGCGCCAGCAGCCGGGAGGGCCAGGGGGCGATCAGCGGGGAGCTGTTTTTT.

The chain couples TRBV4-1 to TRBJ1-5; D is undetermined. V was trimmed by 3 bases and J by 0 bases, leaving 12 bases between them. The germline gives CDR1 MGHRA, CDR2 YSYEKL. This CDR3 region has 16 residues. The CDR3 loop reads CASSQTLQVSNQPQHF. The DNA of the CDR3 is TGCGCCAGCAGCCAGACACTTCAGGTTAGCAATCAGCCCCAGCATTTT.

This chain uses TRBV27 with TRBJ2-2; D is unresolved. Germline-derived CDR1 and CDR2 are MNHEY and SMNVEV (reference sequence). V was clipped by 0 bases and J by 7 bases, with 3 bases between them. The CDR3 runs 12 residues. CDR3 DNA sequence: TGTGCCAGCAGTTTATCGTTCGGGGAGCTGTTTTTT. Protein sequence: CASSLSFGELFF.

The J gene is TRBJ2-5, the V gene TRBV5-4; D unclear. V shed 1 base and J shed 1 base, with 2 bases lying between them. Germline values: CDR1 SGHNT, CDR2 YYREEE (reference sequence). The CDR3 loop spans 12 amino acids. DNA of the CDR3: TGTGCCAGCAGCTTGATCCAAGAGACCCAGTACTTC. Translation gives CASSLIQETQYF.

V is TRBV5-4 and J is TRBJ2-2; D is undetermined. Germline assignment: CDR1 SGHNT and CDR2 YYREEE (reference sequence). The CDR3 has 12 amino acids. V dropped 0 bases and J dropped 6 bases, with 3 bases sitting between them. For the CDR3, the DNA is TGTGCCAGCAGCTTGGAAGCCGGGGAGCTGTTTTTT. Translation gives CASSLEAGELFF.

V gene TRBV27 combines with J gene TRBJ2-7; a weak D match, TRBD2 (5 bases). Trimming stripped 1 base from V and 3 bases from J, with 10 bases between. The CDR3 runs 14 residues. CDR1 MNHEY and CDR2 SMNVEV come from the germline V gene (reference sequence). CDR3 loop: CASSLLGLGYEQYF. CDR3 in DNA: TGTGCCAGCAGTTTATTAGGACTGGGCTACGAGCAGTACTTC.

V is TRBV5-1 and J is TRBJ2-7, with 9 bases that match TRBD1. The germline gives CDR1 SGHRS, CDR2 YFSETQ. This CDR3 region has 13 residues. Losses at the gene ends were 4 bases for V and 7 bases for J; bases not matched to a gene: 6. In DNA form, the CDR3 reads TGCGCCAGCAGCCTGGGACAGGGCGGGGAGCAGTACTTC. As protein: CASSLGQGGEQYF.

This chain links TRBV5-1 with TRBJ2-3, with 8 bases identical to TRBD2. V shed 2 bases and J 2 bases; nucleotides not matched to a gene: 1. The CDR3 extends over 14 amino acids. Germline V gene data show CDR1 as SGHRS and CDR2 as YFSETQ. The chain's CDR3 is CASSLLAATDTQYF. CDR3 nucleotide sequence: TGCGCCAGCAGCTTACTAGCGGCCACAGATACGCAGTATTTT.

The gene calls are TRBV18 and TRBJ1-2; D not certain. Trimming removed 1 base at V and 6 bases at J, with 6 bases between. Germline V CDR1 and CDR2: KGHSH, LQKENI. This CDR3 is 12 amino acids long. The CDR3 DNA is TGTGCCAGCTCACCACGGGAAAATGGCTACACCTTC. The encoded protein is CASSPRENGYTF.

The chain has TRBV28 and TRBJ2-7; D gene uncertain. V lost 6 bases and J 0 bases, leaving 9 bases between the germline ends. Germline assignment: CDR1 MDHEN and CDR2 SYDVKM. This CDR3 region has 13 residues. CDR3 DNA: TGTGCCAGCAGCCTGACTGTCTCCTACGAGCAGTACTTC. Its protein product is CASSLTVSYEQYF.

The chain recombines TRBV7-2 with TRBJ1-1; the D is unclear. Trimming left V 5 bases short and J 5 bases short, with 15 bases between. This CDR3 spans 14 amino acids. The germline V gene has CDR1 SGHTA and CDR2 FQGNSA. This CDR3 reads CASSIPGVGTEAFF. In DNA, the CDR3 is TGTGCCAGCAGCATACCCGGGGTAGGGACTGAAGCTTTCTTT.

This chain joins TRBV6-6 and TRBJ1-3; D is unresolved. The V and J ends lost 6 bases and 4 bases respectively, with 16 bases between them. Germline CDR1 reads MNHNY; CDR2 reads SVGAGI (reference sequence). This CDR3 is built from 15 residues. For the CDR3, the DNA is TGTGCCAGCAGGACCAGTGCTCTGCCGGGAAACACCATATATTTT. Translated: CASRTSALPGNTIYF.

The chain employs TRBV5-1 and TRBJ2-7; D is possibly TRBD1 (6 bases). Germline V gives CDR1 SGHRS, CDR2 YFSETQ. This CDR3 is 16 amino acids long. V gave up 2 bases and J gave up 2 bases, with 17 bases separating them. CDR3: CASSLKRQAQPYEQYF. The CDR3 coding sequence is TGCGCCAGCAGCTTAAAGAGACAGGCTCAACCCTACGAGCAGTACTTC.

The J gene is TRBJ2-1, the V gene TRBV9, with a weak D call TRBD2 (6 bases). CDR3 length: 18 amino acids. Germline V gene lookup returns CDR1 SGDLS and CDR2 YYNGEE. Trimming pared 2 bases from V and 0 bases from J, leaving 18 bases between. The CDR3 coding sequence is TGTGCCAGCAGCGTTCATATACTAGCCTCTAGCTCCTACAATGAGCAGTTCTTC. The encoded protein is CASSVHILASSSYNEQFF.

The V and J genes are TRBV30 and TRBJ2-3, with 9 nucleotides matching TRBD2. The germline V gene has CDR1 GTSNPN and CDR2 SVGIG (reference sequence). The CDR3 consists of 14 residues. After removal of 3 bases from V and 2 bases from J, the junction contained 3 bases not matched to a gene. The chain's CDR3 is CAWRTSGNTDTQYF. The CDR3 nucleotides are TGTGCCTGGAGGACTAGCGGAAACACAGATACGCAGTATTTT.